This record concerns one TCR beta chain sequence. No antigen is known for it. These data come from a study of shared clonotypes between healthy human individuals. Notes on the study in general: In general, naive subsets displayed greater estimated richness than memory subsets did.

The table came from immunoSEQ multiplex PCR; TCRdb's copy has only in-frame clones and leaves some out. Here the sample spans roughly 2,000,000 clones, approximately 92% being singletons. CD45RO negativity and positive selection for CCR7 defined naive CD8 cells, a population that excluded terminally differentiated effector memory CD45RA+ cells. J lost 7 bases, V lost 3 bases, and 7 bases had no gene match. Germline CDR1 reads LNHDA; CDR2 reads SQIVND (reference sequence). The CDR3 sequence is 16 residues long. This TCR derives from a man aged 18 to 29 in good health. Some clones in this sample may be carry-over from other donors' samples. The chain uses TRBV19 and TRBJ2-3; 13 bases are shared with TRBD2. The sample comprised naive CD8+ T cells from PBMCs. The CDR3 DNA reads as TGTGCCAGTAGTATCGGGACTAGCGGGATCCTGAATACGCAGTATTTT. This translates into CASSIGTSGILNTQYF.